These T cell receptor beta chains were read from a single sample in a study of cytomegalovirus exposure and HLA in healthy donors. TCRdb keeps only in-frame clones here, not all; method: immunoSEQ multiplex PCR. The data contain 180,000 or so clones, over 65% of them singletons. Source material: PBMCs. The source of these receptors is a female donor in good health and CMV-seronegative. CDR3s include the opening cysteine and the closing phenylalanine or tryptophan. The D gene is left open where the match is weak. Rows may omit the clone size; those that give it use once, few, many or a size class.

NA,TRBV10-3,NA,TRBJ2-3,TGTGCCATCGGCAAAACGCTCTTGTTGAACACAGATACGCAGTATTTT,CAIGKTLLLNTDTQYF
NA,TRBV7-8,NA,TRBJ1-4,TGTGCCAGCAGGTGGGGCGGGAGTAGACTGTTTTTT,CASRWGGSRLFF
TRBD1,TRBV11-3,few,TRBJ2-2,TGTGCCAGCAGCGGCGGAGACAGGGTGGGCACCGGGGAGCTGTTTTTT,CASSGGDRVGTGELFF
TRBD1,TRBV11-2,once,TRBJ2-3,TGTGCCAGCAGCTTCGGTGGGACAGGAAGTAAAGATACGCAGTATTTT,CASSFGGTGSKDTQYF
NA,TRBV5-1,NA,TRBJ1-1,TGCGCCAGCAGCTTGGGTGGAGTGTTAATGAACACTGAAGCTTTCTTT,CASSLGGVLMNTEAFF
TRBD1,TRBV27,NA,TRBJ1-1,TGTGCCAGCAGTTTAGAGGGTACCCTCCTCGGACAGGGAGGAACTGAAGCTTTCTTT,CASSLEGTLLGQGGTEAFF
NA,TRBV7-2,NA,TRBJ2-6,TGTGCCAGCAGCATACAGGGGAGGAGCTCTGGGGCCAACGGCCTGACTTTC,CASSIQGRSSGANGLTF
NA,TRBV19,NA,TRBJ2-3,TGTGCCAGTAGTCCCCGCGACAGGGGCGGGGGAGATACGCAGTATTTT,CASSPRDRGGGDTQYF
NA,TRBV6-5,once,TRBJ2-3,TGTGCCAGCAGTTACGCGGGGAGCACAGATACGCAGTATTTT,CASSYAGSTDTQYF
NA,TRBV5-1,once,TRBJ2-5,TGCGCCAGCAGCTTCGGCCCAGGGGTGGAGACCCAGTACTTC,CASSFGPGVETQYF
NA,TRBV10-3,NA,TRBJ2-1,TGTGCCATCAGTGGGACTACCTACAATGAGCAGTTCTTC,CAISGTTYNEQFF
TRBD2,TRBV5-1,NA,TRBJ2-3,TGCGCCAGCAGCCCGGGTGTTGCGGGGGGCATCCGGGCGCAGTATTTT,CASSPGVAGGIRAQYF
NA,TRBV28,NA,TRBJ2-7,TGTGCCAGCAGTTTGGGGGCGGCAGGTTGGGTCTTC,CASSLGAAGWVF
TRBD2,TRBV19,NA,TRBJ2-2,TGTGCCAGTAGGTTGACTAGCGGGGGGGCCAACACCGGGGAGCTGTTTTTT,CASRLTSGGANTGELFF
NA,TRBV5-4,NA,TRBJ2-2,TGTGCCAGCAGCTTGGGAGGCGGGGTGAGGACCAGGGAGCTGTTTTTT,CASSLGGGVRTRELFF
TRBD1,TRBV5-5,NA,TRBJ1-2,TGTGCCAGCACCCAGGGGACAGCGGATAACTATGGCTACACCTTC,CASTQGTADNYGYTF
TRBD2,TRBV11-2,NA,TRBJ2-1,TGTGCCAGCAGCTTAGAAAGGGGGGCTAGCGGGCTTTACAATGAGCAGTTCTTC,CASSLERGASGLYNEQFF
NA,TRBV7-2,NA,TRBJ2-7,TGTGCCAGCAGCTCCAACAGGGTAACGCGGTACTTC,CASSSNRVTRYF
NA,TRBV4-3,NA,TRBJ2-3,TGCGCCAGCAGCCAAGATCTTGCTATAGCGGCTGTAGGTGCAGATACGCAGTATTTT,CASSQDLAIAAVGADTQYF
NA,TRBV10-1,NA,TRBJ2-5,TGCGCCAGCAGTGTTGAGGTAGGCGAGACCCAGTACTTC,CASSVEVGETQYF
NA,TRBV27,NA,TRBJ1-1,TGTGCCAGCAGTCTCCATCGACGGGGGAACACTGAAGCTTTCTTT,CASSLHRRGNTEAFF
TRBD2,TRBV7-9,NA,TRBJ2-7,TGTGCCAGCAGCCAGGGAGGGTATAACGAGCAGTACTTC,CASSQGGYNEQYF
NA,TRBV6-6,NA,TRBJ1-5,TGTGCCAGCAGTTACGGCAGGGCGGGGGATCAGCCCCAGCATTTT,CASSYGRAGDQPQHF
NA,TRBV29-1,NA,TRBJ1-2,TGCAGCGTACCCCAGGGGCAAGGATATGGCTACACCTTC,CSVPQGQGYGYTF
NA,TRBV7-2,NA,TRBJ2-3,TGTGCCAGCAGCTTAGGTCAGGGCACAGATACGCAGTATTTT,CASSLGQGTDTQYF
NA,TRBV28,NA,TRBJ1-5,TGTGCCAGCACTCTCCGGGGGTTAAGCAATCAGCCCCAGCATTTT,CASTLRGLSNQPQHF
NA,TRBV5-1,once,TRBJ2-3,TGCGCCAGCAGCTTGGAAAGGGGTACAGATACGCAGTATTTT,CASSLERGTDTQYF
TRBD1,TRBV6-5,NA,TRBJ1-5,TGTGCCAGCAGTTACTCGAGGGACAGGGTGGCCCAGCATTTT,CASSYSRDRVAQHF
NA,TRBV5-1,NA,TRBJ2-3,TGCGCCAGCGGAGGCGGGGTTAGCACAGATACGCAGTATTTT,CASGGGVSTDTQYF
NA,TRBV13,once,TRBJ2-7,TGTGCCAGCAGCCGATTTCGTCACGAGCAGTACTTC,CASSRFRHEQYF
NA,TRBV7-2,NA,TRBJ2-7,TGTGCCAGCAGCTCTCCCCAACGACGGGGATCGGATAGTGCCTACGAGCAGTACTTC,CASSSPQRRGSDSAYEQYF
NA,TRBV10-3,NA,TRBJ2-1,TGTGCCATCAGGGTGAGCGATGAGCAGTTCTTC,CAIRVSDEQFF
TRBD2,TRBV7-9,NA,TRBJ2-3,TGTGCCAGCAGCGCGGGACTAGCGGGGGGGGAGAGACATACAGATACGCAGTATTTT,CASSAGLAGGERHTDTQYF
TRBD2,TRBV29-1,once,TRBJ2-1,TGCAGCGTGAGGGGACTAGCGGGGGATGGTGAGCAGTTCTTC,CSVRGLAGDGEQFF
NA,TRBV5-1,NA,TRBJ2-6,TGCGCCAGCAGCCAGCAGGGACTTCGCTCTGGGGCCAACGTCCTGACTTTC,CASSQQGLRSGANVLTF
TRBD1,TRBV10-3,once,TRBJ2-6,TGTGCCATCAAGCCAGGACAGGGCAGCTCTGGGGCCAACGGCCTGACTTTC,CAIKPGQGSSGANGLTF
NA,TRBV7-9,NA,TRBJ1-2,TGTGCCAGCAGCTTATCTGGGGGGGGGCTCTATGGCTACACCTTC,CASSLSGGGLYGYTF
TRBD2,TRBV4-3,few,TRBJ2-7,TGCGCCAGCAGCCCGAAGACTAGCGGGGGGTCATGGACCTCCTACGAGCAGTACTTC,CASSPKTSGGSWTSYEQYF
NA,TRBV27,NA,TRBJ2-2,TGTGCCAGCAAACAGGGTGCCGGGGAGCTGTTTTTT,CASKQGAGELFF
TRBD1,TRBV4-2,NA,TRBJ1-2,TGTGCCAGCAGCCAAGAGCTCGACAGGGGGCTTGGGGGCTACACCTTC,CASSQELDRGLGGYTF
TRBD2,TRBV6-4,medium-sized,TRBJ2-3,TGTGCCAGCAGTGGATTAGCGGGAGATGAACCAGATACGCAGTATTTT,CASSGLAGDEPDTQYF
NA,TRBV7-2,NA,TRBJ2-3,TGTGCCAGCAGCTTAGTTCCCGGGGATACGCAGTATTTT,CASSLVPGDTQYF
NA,TRBV28,NA,TRBJ2-3,TGTGCCAGCAGTGCCCGGACAATCGATACGCAGTATTTT,CASSARTIDTQYF
TRBD1,TRBV27,NA,TRBJ1-1,TGTGCCAGCAGTCCTCAGACAGGGGGATCGGCTGAAGCTTTCTTT,CASSPQTGGSAEAFF
NA,TRBV9,few,TRBJ1-4,TGTGCCAGCAGCGTAGAGGGTCTCGGGGGTGAAAAACTGTTTTTT,CASSVEGLGGEKLFF
NA,TRBV30,NA,TRBJ1-1,TGTGCCTGGAGTCAGGGGTCGAACACTGAAGCTTTCTTT,CAWSQGSNTEAFF
NA,TRBV19,NA,TRBJ2-2,TGTGCCAGTAGTGTCCGAAGTAGCGGATCCACCGGGGAGCTGTTTTTT,CASSVRSSGSTGELFF
TRBD1,TRBV5-1,NA,TRBJ1-2,TGCGCCAGCAGCATCGGGACAGGATTAGATGGCTACACCTTC,CASSIGTGLDGYTF
NA,TRBV19,NA,TRBJ1-2,TGTGCCAGTAGTTCTCAGGTGGCAGGCAACTATGGCTACACCTTC,CASSSQVAGNYGYTF
NA,TRBV6-5,few,TRBJ2-7,TGTGCCAGCAGTTACTCGGTCTTTGGGACATACTACGAGCAGTACTTC,CASSYSVFGTYYEQYF
NA,TRBV6-5,once,TRBJ2-3,TGTGCCAGCAATCTGGAAAGCGGGCACACAGATACGCAGTATTTT,CASNLESGHTDTQYF
NA,TRBV6-1,NA,TRBJ1-5,TGTGCCACCGTGCTCGTCAGTAGCAATCAGCCCCAGCATTTT,CATVLVSSNQPQHF
NA,TRBV29-1,NA,TRBJ1-1,TGCAGCGTGAGATCCGGGACAAAGAACACTGAAGCTTTCTTT,CSVRSGTKNTEAFF
TRBD2,TRBV7-6,NA,TRBJ2-1,TGTGCCAGCAGCTCCGCCCCGGGGGGTACTTACAATGAGCAGTTCTTC,CASSSAPGGTYNEQFF
NA,TRBV5-4,NA,TRBJ1-1,TGTGCCAGCAGCTTGCACGGGGGAGAAGCTTTCTTT,CASSLHGGEAFF
NA,TRBV18,NA,TRBJ1-2,TGTGCCAGCTCATTAATAAGGGGCTCACGGGGCTACACCTTC,CASSLIRGSRGYTF
TRBD1,TRBV28,NA,TRBJ1-2,TGTGCCAGCAGTTTATATCGACAGGGCCTCGGTGGCTACACCTTC,CASSLYRQGLGGYTF
TRBD2,TRBV7-2,NA,TRBJ2-1,TGTGCCAGCAGCCGCCCGGGACTAGCGGGAGGGTATGAGCAGTTCTTC,CASSRPGLAGGYEQFF
NA,TRBV6-5,NA,TRBJ2-7,TGTGCCAGCAGCCGGACATTATCCTACGAGCAGTACTTC,CASSRTLSYEQYF